This T cell receptor (beta chain) was observed in a study of OX40 agonist ivuxolimab in advanced cancers. Study at large: Three patients responded partially, comprising one with hepatocellular carcinoma and two with cutaneous melanoma. The study, taken as a whole, reports: By week 6 at 0.1 to 3.0 mg/kg, blood CD4+ and CD8+ T cells had expanded clonally.

Of note for this clone: What it binds is not known.

The cohort excluded patients with autoimmune disease history or systemic immunosuppression. Germline V gene lookup returns CDR1 GTSNPN and CDR2 SVGIG (reference sequence). The V end lost 2 bases, the J end lost 7 bases, and 12 bases lay between the germline ends. The CDR3 contains 12 residues. Generated by immunoSEQ multiplex PCR, the TCRdb table keeps only in-frame clones and is missing some. The repertoire holds around 40,000 clones, with around four fifths as singletons. The chain has TRBV30 and TRBJ2-7; D call uncertain. The source is an adult with an advanced solid tumor such as melanoma, head and neck, liver or kidney cancer. The starting material was CD4+ or CD8+ T cells sorted from blood, obtained in a trial of the OX40 agonist ivuxolimab. The CDR3 DNA sequence: TGTGCCTGGAGTCTAGTAGTTGGAGAGCAGTACTTC. As protein: CAWSLVVGEQYF.